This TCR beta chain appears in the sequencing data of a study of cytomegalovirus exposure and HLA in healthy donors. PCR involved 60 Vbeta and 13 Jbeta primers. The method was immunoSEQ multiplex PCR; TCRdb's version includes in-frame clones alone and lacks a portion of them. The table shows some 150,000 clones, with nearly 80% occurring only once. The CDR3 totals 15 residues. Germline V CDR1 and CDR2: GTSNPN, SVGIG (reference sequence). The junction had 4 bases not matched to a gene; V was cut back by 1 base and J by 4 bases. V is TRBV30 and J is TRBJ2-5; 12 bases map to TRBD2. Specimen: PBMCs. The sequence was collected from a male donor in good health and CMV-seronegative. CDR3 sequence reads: CAWSGPGLAGETQYF. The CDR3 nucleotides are TGTGCCTGGAGTGGACCGGGACTAGCGGGAGAGACCCAGTACTTC.